This T cell receptor beta chain was retrieved from a study of T cells in Graves' hyperthyroidism and ophthalmopathy. Study-level findings and limits: A model using 13 V-J features told ophthalmopathy apart from stable hyperthyroidism. Blood samples included most of the expanded thyroid clonotypes exceeding 0.001.

This clonotype was recorded at least ten times. Its antigen is currently unknown. Germline lookup yields CDR1 GTSNPN and CDR2 SVGIG (reference sequence). Trimming cost V 6 bases and J 6 bases, with 14 bases left between them. This CDR3 is built from 12 residues. It was RNA transcripts that yielded the amplified TCR beta CDR3 regions. The TCR CDR3 was amplified in a first-round RT-PCR using the HTBI primer set. TCRdb fed the multiplex PCR reads into MiXCR, producing one record per CDR3 protein. Counted here are nearly 600,000 distinct CDR3 sequences, 14% occurring once; the ten biggest clones make up over 6%. Ophthalmopathy patients had moderate-to-severe active disease, CAS ≥3, NOSPECS ≥4, and disease duration under 3 months. A 10 ml volume of fresh peripheral blood provided the PBMCs.

This chain connects TRBV30 to TRBJ1-2; D possibly corresponds to TRBD1 (6 bases). The TCR sequence derives from a woman younger than 30 with Graves' ophthalmopathy. The sequenced material came from blood. The DNA for the CDR3 is TGTGCCTGCATGTCAGGGGAAAATGGCTACACCTTC. Its translation is CACMSGENGYTF.